The 21 T cell receptor beta chains below all came from one sample that was sequenced in a study of T cell responses to AZD1222 COVID-19 vaccine. Libraries were prepared by immunoSEQ multiplex PCR; TCRdb keeps only in-frame clonotypes and omits some of them. The repertoire holds some 140,000 clones, with approximately 90% as singletons. The sequencing used peripheral blood, collected on day 0 of AZD1222 vaccination. All receptors derive from an adult in good health.

The chain is built from TRBV5-6 and TRBJ2-2; possible D gene TRBD1, 6 bases. Trimming took 3 bases from V and 5 from J, leaving 17 bases between them. CDR1 is SGHDT and CDR2 is YYEEEE in the germline V gene. The length of the CDR3 is 16 residues. The CDR3 loop is CASSSGTRWETGELFF. CDR3 nucleotide sequence: TGTGCCAGCAGCTCGGGGACACGTTGGGAAACCGGGGAGCTGTTTTTT.

The chain links TRBV28 to TRBJ1-6; D remains unclear. The CDR3 length is 14 residues. The V and J ends lost 6 bases and 9 bases respectively, with 15 bases between them. CDR1 is MDHEN, CDR2 SYDVKM, per germline. The CDR3 spells CASRSGPNTSPLHF. For the CDR3, the DNA is TGTGCCAGCAGGTCCGGCCCCAATACTTCACCCCTCCACTTT.

The genes are TRBV7-7 and TRBJ2-5; D is perhaps TRBD2 (5 bases). In germline, CDR1 is SSHAT, CDR2 FNYEAQ (reference sequence). V was trimmed by 2 bases and J by 7 bases, leaving 11 bases between them. This CDR3 is 13 amino acids long. The CDR3 is CASSLSLEGTQYF. DNA of the CDR3: TGTGCCAGCAGCTTATCACTAGAGGGGACCCAGTACTTC.

The chain uses TRBV7-2 and TRBJ2-1, with 13 bases identical to TRBD2. Germline CDR1 and CDR2: SGHTA and FQGNSA. The J segment lost 5 bases and the V segment lost 7 bases, leaving 5 bases of the junction unmatched. The CDR3 is made up of 15 amino acids. The CDR3 bases are TGTGCCAGCATCCAGGGACTAGCGGGACACAATGAGCAGTTCTTC. It encodes CASIQGLAGHNEQFF.

V is TRBV30 and J is TRBJ1-3, with a tentative D call TRBD1 (6 bases). V shed 5 bases and J shed 0 bases, with 11 bases lying between them. The germline gives CDR1 GTSNPN, CDR2 SVGIG (reference sequence). The CDR3 sequence is 14 residues long. Here the CDR3 reads CAWAAGASGNTIYF. DNA of the CDR3: TGTGCCTGGGCCGCAGGGGCCTCTGGAAACACCATATATTTT.

The V gene is TRBV6-1, the J gene TRBJ2-2; the match to TRBD1 covers 10 bases. Per germline, CDR1 MNHNS and CDR2 SASEGT. V shed 2 bases, J shed 5 bases, and the junction held 5 bases outside the gene matches. The CDR3 extends over 16 amino acids. CDR3 bases: TGTGCCAGCAGTGAAATCATGGGACAGGGGACCGGGGAGCTGTTTTTT. Translating gives CASSEIMGQGTGELFF.

The genes are TRBV5-1 and TRBJ2-7, with a weak D call TRBD2 (5 bases). CDR1 SGHRS and CDR2 YFSETQ come from the germline V gene. The CDR3 is made up of 15 amino acids. The ends were cut back, 2 bases at V and 2 bases at J, with 14 bases in the middle. CDR3 sequence reads: CASSLTYGLTYEQYF. CDR3 nucleotides: TGCGCCAGCAGCTTAACGTACGGACTCACCTACGAGCAGTACTTC.

This chain links TRBV28 with TRBJ1-2; D possibly corresponds to TRBD1 (6 bases). Germline lookup yields CDR1 MDHEN and CDR2 SYDVKM. This CDR3 region has 14 residues. Trimming took off 2 bases at V and 2 bases at J, with 9 bases between the two ends. The CDR3 here is CASSLAGHNYGYTF. In nucleotides, the CDR3 is TGTGCCAGCAGTTTAGCGGGACACAACTATGGCTACACCTTC.

The chain has TRBV9 and TRBJ2-1; D is uncertain. The CDR3 is 14 amino acids. Trimming left V 0 bases short and J 4 bases short, with 8 bases between. The germline gives CDR1 SGDLS, CDR2 YYNGEE. CDR3 loop: CASSVGALYNEQFF. In DNA form, the CDR3 reads TGTGCCAGCAGCGTAGGGGCCCTATACAATGAGCAGTTCTTC.

The genes are TRBV11-3 and TRBJ1-1, with D possibly being TRBD1 (5 bases). In germline, CDR1 is SGHNT, CDR2 YENEEA. Trimming took off 3 bases at V and 3 bases at J, with 11 bases between the two ends. This CDR3 contains 14 residues. CDR3 DNA: TGTGCCAGCAGCTTCTCAGGGAGGGACACTGAAGCTTTCTTT. Translating it yields CASSFSGRDTEAFF.

A few counts support this clone. The chain uses TRBV5-1 and TRBJ2-5, with 16 bases that match TRBD2. Looked up from germline, CDR1 is SGHRS and CDR2 is YFSETQ. The ends lost 4 bases at V and 5 bases at J; junction bases unmatched: 11. This CDR3 comprises 18 residues. The CDR3 sequence is CASSGAGTSGGARETQYF. In nucleotides, the CDR3 is TGCGCCAGCAGCGGAGCAGGGACTAGCGGGGGGGCCCGGGAGACCCAGTACTTC.

The rearrangement joins TRBV4-3 to TRBJ2-5; 8 positions match TRBD2. The germline CDR1 and CDR2 sequences are LGHNA and YSLEER. This CDR3 region has 16 residues. V lost 1 base, J lost 5 bases, and 9 bases stayed unmatched. CDR3 in DNA: TGCGCCAGCAGCCAAGGTGACGGGGGGGCCGTCGAGACCCAGTACTTC. Translating gives CASSQGDGGAVETQYF.

Here the CDR3 reads CASSIAGDRGPFYGYTF. CDR3 DNA sequence: TGTGCCAGTAGTATCGCAGGGGACAGGGGCCCCTTCTATGGCTACACCTTC. The V and J genes are TRBV19 and TRBJ1-2; 10 nucleotides match TRBD1. The germline V gene encodes CDR1 LNHDA and CDR2 SQIVND (reference sequence). This CDR3 contains 17 residues. V gave up 3 bases and J gave up 4 bases; unmatched junction bases: 11.

The chain links TRBV10-3 to TRBJ2-1; D remains ambiguous. V lost 3 bases, J lost 5 bases, and 11 bases lay in between. Per the germline V gene, CDR1 is ENHRY and CDR2 is SYGVKD. The CDR3 length is 14 residues. The CDR3 region has the DNA TGTGCCATCAGTGACCTCTCTAGGAACAATGAGCAGTTCTTC. Translated: CAISDLSRNNEQFF.

This chain uses TRBV24-1 with TRBJ2-3; tentatively, D is TRBD2 (6 bases). This CDR3 has 16 amino acids. Germline CDR1 KGHDR, CDR2 SFDVKD. The V gene lost 1 base and the J gene lost 5 bases, with 15 bases spanning the gap. CDR3 nucleotide sequence: TGTGCCACCAGTGATTTACGGGGGACCCTTGAAGATACGCAGTATTTT. This codes for CATSDLRGTLEDTQYF.

The genes are TRBV15 and TRBJ1-5; 9 bases are shared with TRBD1. V lost 1 base to trimming and J lost 0 bases; unmatched junction nucleotides: 1. The CDR3 is made up of 16 amino acids. From germline, CDR1 is LNHNV and CDR2 YYDKDF (reference sequence). The CDR3 here is CATSRAQGASNQPQHF. CDR3 nucleotides: TGTGCCACCAGCAGAGCACAGGGGGCTAGCAATCAGCCCCAGCATTTT.

This clone was detected once. The chain is built from TRBV20-1 and TRBJ2-3; TRBD2 aligns across 7 bases. The CDR3 spans 14 residues. Germline V gene sequence: CDR1 DFQATT, CDR2 SNEGSKA (reference sequence). Trimming cost V 3 bases and J 0 bases; bases outside gene matches: 3. CDR3 in amino acids: CSASRGRSTDTQYF. The CDR3 nucleotides read TGCAGTGCTAGTCGCGGGAGAAGCACAGATACGCAGTATTTT.

V and J are TRBV7-6 and TRBJ2-1; 7 nucleotides agree with TRBD2. Germline CDR1 is SGHVS and CDR2 is FNYEAQ. Trimming cost V 2 bases and J 8 bases; bases outside gene matches: 9. CDR3 length: 15 amino acids. CDR3 in DNA: TGTGCCAGCAGCTTATTCGGGGAGGGCCGCGATGAGCAGTTCTTC. Translating it yields CASSLFGEGRDEQFF.

The V gene is TRBV18, the J gene TRBJ1-6; TRBD1 matches 7 bases. The trim removed 5 bases at V and 12 bases at J, leaving 10 bases unmatched. Germline values: CDR1 KGHSH, CDR2 LQKENI. The CDR3 runs 14 residues. The CDR3: CASSISGQFKPLHF. Written as DNA, the CDR3 is TGTGCCAGCTCAATCTCGGGACAGTTTAAACCCCTCCACTTT.

The V gene is TRBV5-4, the J gene TRBJ1-6; D is unresolved. Trimming stripped 0 bases from V and 9 bases from J, with 13 bases between. This CDR3 has 15 amino acids. CDR1 and CDR2 (germline): SGHNT, YYREEE (reference sequence). DNA for the CDR3: TGTGCCAGCAGCTTGGAGGTACCTCGGGGTTCACCCCTCCACTTT. Translated, it gives CASSLEVPRGSPLHF.

CDR3 DNA sequence: TGTGCCAGCAGTTCTACAGGGAACCAGAAACGAGCTTTCTTT. Translation: CASSSTGNQKRAFF. V gene TRBV6-2 or TRBV6-3 combines with J gene TRBJ1-1; the D gene is possibly TRBD1 (6 bases). The germline V gene has CDR1 MNHEY and CDR2 SVGEGT. V dropped 4 bases and J dropped 10 bases, with 19 bases sitting between them. The CDR3 runs to 14 residues.